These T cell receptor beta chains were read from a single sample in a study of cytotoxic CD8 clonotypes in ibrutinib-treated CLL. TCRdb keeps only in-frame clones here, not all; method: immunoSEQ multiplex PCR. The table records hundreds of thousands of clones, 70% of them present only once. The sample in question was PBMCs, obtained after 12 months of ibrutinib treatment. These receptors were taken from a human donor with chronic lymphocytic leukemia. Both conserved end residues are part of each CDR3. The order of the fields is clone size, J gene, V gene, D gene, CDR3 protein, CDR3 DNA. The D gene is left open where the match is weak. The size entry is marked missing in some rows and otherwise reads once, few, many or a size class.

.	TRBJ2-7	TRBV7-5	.	CVRSRVRRQGELQYF	TGTGTCAGAAGCCGAGTCAGACGGCAGGGCGAGCTACAGTACTTC
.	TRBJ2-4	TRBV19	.	CAIPTGEAKNIQYF	TGTGCCATCCCGACTGGGGAGGCCAAAAACATTCAGTACTTC
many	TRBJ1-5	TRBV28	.	CASSLGQSSSNQPQHF	TGTGCCAGCAGTTTAGGGCAGTCCTCTAGCAATCAGCCCCAGCATTTT
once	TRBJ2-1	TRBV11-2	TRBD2	CASSLAAGGEWNEQFF	TGTGCCAGCAGCTTAGCGGCGGGGGGGGAGTGGAATGAGCAGTTCTTC
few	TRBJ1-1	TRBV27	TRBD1	CASSLFYLEGTAISQGTEAFF	TGTGCCAGCAGTTTATTTTACCTCGAGGGGACAGCGATAAGCCAAGGCACTGAAGCTTTCTTT
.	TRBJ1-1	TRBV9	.	CASSPRGGVFTMNTEAFF	TGTGCCAGCAGCCCACGCGGGGGGGTCTTCACCATGAACACTGAAGCTTTCTTT
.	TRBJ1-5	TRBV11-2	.	CASSLLQGGNQPQHF	TGTGCCAGCAGCTTACTACAGGGCGGCAATCAGCCCCAGCATTTT
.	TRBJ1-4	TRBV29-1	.	CSAARGSNEKLFF	TGCAGCGCTGCCCGGGGGTCTAATGAAAAACTGTTTTTT
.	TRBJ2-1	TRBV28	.	CASRDSNNEQFF	TGTGCCAGCAGGGACAGCAACAATGAGCAGTTCTTC
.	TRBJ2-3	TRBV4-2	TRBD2	CASSHGWTSGGTDTQYF	TGTGCCAGCAGCCACGGCTGGACTAGCGGGGGGACAGATACGCAGTATTTT
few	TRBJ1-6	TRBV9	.	CASSASGQLGNSPLHF	TGTGCCAGCAGCGCTTCCGGACAGCTTGGGAATTCACCCCTCCACTTT
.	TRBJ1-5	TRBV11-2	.	CASSLERGNQPQHF	TGTGCCAGCAGCTTAGAGAGGGGCAATCAGCCCCAGCATTTT
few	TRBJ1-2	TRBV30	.	CAWSGSWNYGYTF	TGTGCCTGGAGTGGTAGTTGGAACTATGGCTACACCTTC
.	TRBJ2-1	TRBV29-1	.	CSVVRNEQFF	TGCAGCGTTGTGCGCAATGAGCAGTTCTTC
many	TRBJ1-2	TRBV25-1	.	CASSALGQGNNYGYTF	TGTGCCAGCAGTGCCCTCGGGCAGGGGAATAACTATGGCTACACCTTC
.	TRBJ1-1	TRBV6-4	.	CASRQNSLNTEAFF	TGTGCCAGCCGACAGAATTCCCTGAACACTGAAGCTTTCTTT
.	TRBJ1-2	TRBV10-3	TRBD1	CAISGTGPYGYTF	TGTGCCATCAGTGGGACAGGCCCCTATGGCTACACCTTC
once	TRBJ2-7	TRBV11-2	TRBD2	CASGWTSGSYEQYF	TGTGCCAGCGGTTGGACTAGCGGATCCTACGAGCAGTACTTC
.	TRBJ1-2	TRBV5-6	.	CASREQGKSNYGYTF	TGTGCCAGCAGGGAACAGGGAAAAAGTAACTATGGCTACACCTTC
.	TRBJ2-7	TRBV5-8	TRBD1	CASTRDRLYEQYF	TGTGCCAGCACCCGGGACAGGCTCTACGAGCAGTACTTC
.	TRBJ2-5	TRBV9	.	CASSVTQNSGKETQYF	TGTGCCAGCAGCGTAACCCAGAATAGCGGAAAAGAGACCCAGTACTTC
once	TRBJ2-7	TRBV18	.	CASSPGLTLGEQYF	TGTGCCAGCTCACCGGGACTCACCTTGGGTGAGCAGTACTTC
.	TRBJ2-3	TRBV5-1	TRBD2	CASSPPKAGGADTQYF	TGCGCCAGCAGCCCGCCCAAGGCGGGAGGGGCAGATACGCAGTATTTT
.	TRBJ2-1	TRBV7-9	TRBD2	CASSPVAGRGSYNEQFF	TGTGCCAGCAGCCCAGTGGCGGGGAGGGGATCCTACAATGAGCAGTTCTTC
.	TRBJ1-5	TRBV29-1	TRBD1	CSAGTANQPQHF	TGCAGCGCAGGGACAGCCAATCAGCCCCAGCATTTT
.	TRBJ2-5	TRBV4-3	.	CASSLTPVGAGETQYF	TGCGCCAGCAGCCTGACCCCGGTAGGGGCGGGGGAGACCCAGTACTTC
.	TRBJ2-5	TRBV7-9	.	CASSPGGSLQETQYF	TGTGCCAGCAGCCCCGGGGGAAGCCTCCAAGAGACCCAGTACTTC
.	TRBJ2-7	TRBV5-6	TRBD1	CASSRFGTGESYEQYF	TGTGCCAGCAGCCGATTCGGGACAGGGGAGTCCTACGAGCAGTACTTC
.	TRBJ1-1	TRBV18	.	CASSRDSNTEAFF	TGTGCCAGCTCACGAGACAGCAACACTGAAGCTTTCTTT
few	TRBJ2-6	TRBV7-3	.	CASSPFSGANVLTF	TGTGCCAGCAGCCCCTTTTCTGGGGCCAACGTCCTGACTTTC
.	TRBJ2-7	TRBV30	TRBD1	CAWSMTGYREQYF	TGTGCCTGGAGTATGACAGGGTATCGGGAGCAGTACTTC
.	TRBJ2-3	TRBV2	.	CASSGAPPFTDTQYF	TGTGCCAGCAGTGGGGCGCCGCCGTTCACAGATACGCAGTATTTT
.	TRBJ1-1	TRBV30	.	CAWSVDGLPSRAFF	TGTGCCTGGAGTGTAGATGGGCTCCCCAGCAGAGCTTTCTTT
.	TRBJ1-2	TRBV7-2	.	CASSPTGLYGYTF	TGTGCCAGCAGCCCGACAGGTCTCTATGGCTACACCTTC
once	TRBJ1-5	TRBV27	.	CASSEGTSSNQPQHF	TGTGCCAGCAGTGAAGGGACGAGCAGCAATCAGCCCCAGCATTTT
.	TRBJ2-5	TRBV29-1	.	CSVRPTGIPQYF	TGCAGCGTTAGACCAACAGGGATTCCCCAGTACTTC
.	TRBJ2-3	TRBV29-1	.	CSVEPGAGDTQYF	TGCAGCGTTGAACCAGGGGCCGGAGATACGCAGTATTTT
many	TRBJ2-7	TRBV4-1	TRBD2	CASSQVLSASGSYEQYF	TGCGCCAGCAGCCAAGTGCTTTCGGCTAGCGGCTCCTACGAGCAGTACTTC
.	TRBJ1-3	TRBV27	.	CASSSRHDGSGNTIYF	TGTGCCAGCAGTTCACGACATGACGGCTCTGGAAACACCATATATTTT
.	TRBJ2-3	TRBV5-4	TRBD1	CASSVGTGVTDTQYF	TGTGCCAGCAGCGTAGGGACAGGGGTAACCGATACGCAGTATTTT
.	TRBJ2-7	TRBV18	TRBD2	CASSPREGIHEQYF	TGTGCCAGCTCACCAAGGGAGGGAATCCACGAGCAGTACTTC
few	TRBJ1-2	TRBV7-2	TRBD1	CASSPGTGIDYGYTF	TGTGCCAGCAGCCCCGGGACAGGGATAGACTATGGCTACACCTTC
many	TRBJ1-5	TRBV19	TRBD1	CASSNPGGGYGQPQHF	TGTGCCAGTAGTAACCCAGGGGGCGGCTACGGTCAGCCCCAGCATTTT
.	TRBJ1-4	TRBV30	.	CAWSTTQRLTTGLKLFF	TGTGCCTGGAGTACCACGCAACGTCTCACTACGGGCCTAAAACTGTTTTTT